This TCR beta chain was documented in a study of cytomegalovirus exposure and HLA in healthy donors. The PCR employed 60 Vbeta primers together with 13 Jbeta primers. Clones were read by immunoSEQ multiplex PCR, and TCRdb kept only the in-frame ones, dropping some. The data show 200,000 to 250,000 clones, roughly 79% seen once. With regard to this clone: Its antigen is not identified.

Study-level points and caveats: The majority of TCR sequences were rare, yet some public TCRs appeared in many donors. When analyzed later, a missense DCLRE1C variant was found to be linked to TCR beta V- and J-gene trimming. Most subjects' HLA-A and HLA-B alleles were reportedly predicted from TCR beta sequences. Most CMV-associated TCR beta chains were later found to appear HLA-restricted.

The V end was cut by 1 base, the J end by 6 bases, with 16 bases between. The germline CDR1 and CDR2 sequences are SGHVS and FQNEAQ. This CDR3 comprises 17 residues. Material for sequencing was PBMCs. The rearrangement uses TRBV7-8 and TRBJ1-6, with a tentative D call TRBD1 (6 bases). The receptor's source is a woman aged 40 to 50 in good health and CMV-seronegative. The CDR3 DNA sequence: TGTGCCAGCAGCTTAGAGGCCGTCAGGACAGCTAATTCACCCCTCCACTTT. The encoded protein is CASSLEAVRTANSPLHF.